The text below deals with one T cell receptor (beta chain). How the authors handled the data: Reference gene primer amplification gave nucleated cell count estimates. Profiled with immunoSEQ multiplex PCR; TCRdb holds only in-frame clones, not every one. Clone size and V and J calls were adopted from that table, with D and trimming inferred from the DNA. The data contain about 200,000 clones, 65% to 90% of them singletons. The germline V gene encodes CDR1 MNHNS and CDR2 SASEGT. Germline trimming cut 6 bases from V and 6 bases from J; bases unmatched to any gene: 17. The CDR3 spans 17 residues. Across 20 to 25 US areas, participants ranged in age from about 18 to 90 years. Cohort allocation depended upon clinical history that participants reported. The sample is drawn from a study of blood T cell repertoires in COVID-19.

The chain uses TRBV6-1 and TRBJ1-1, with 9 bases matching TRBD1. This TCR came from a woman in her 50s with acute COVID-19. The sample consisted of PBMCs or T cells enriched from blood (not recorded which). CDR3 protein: CASREQQGAPGPSEAFF. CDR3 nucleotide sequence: TGTGCCAGCAGGGAACAACAGGGGGCGCCGGGCCCGTCTGAAGCTTTCTTT.